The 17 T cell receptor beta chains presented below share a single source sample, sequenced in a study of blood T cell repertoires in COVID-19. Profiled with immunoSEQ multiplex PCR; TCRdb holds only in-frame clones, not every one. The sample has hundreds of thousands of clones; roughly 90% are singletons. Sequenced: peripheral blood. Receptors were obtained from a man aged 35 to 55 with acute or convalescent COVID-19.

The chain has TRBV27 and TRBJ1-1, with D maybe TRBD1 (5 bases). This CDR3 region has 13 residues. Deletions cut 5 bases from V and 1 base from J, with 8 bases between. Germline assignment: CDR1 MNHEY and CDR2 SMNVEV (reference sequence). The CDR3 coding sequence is TGTGCCAGCAGTCAACAGGAGAACACTGAAGCTTTCTTT. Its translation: CASSQQENTEAFF.

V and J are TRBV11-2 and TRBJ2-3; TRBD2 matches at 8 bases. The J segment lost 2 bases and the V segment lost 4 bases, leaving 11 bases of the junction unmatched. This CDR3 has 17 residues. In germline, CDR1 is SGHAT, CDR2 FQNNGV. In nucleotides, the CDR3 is TGTGCCAGCAGCTCCTTTCCAACCGGGGGGGTCACAGATACGCAGTATTTT. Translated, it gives CASSSFPTGGVTDTQYF.

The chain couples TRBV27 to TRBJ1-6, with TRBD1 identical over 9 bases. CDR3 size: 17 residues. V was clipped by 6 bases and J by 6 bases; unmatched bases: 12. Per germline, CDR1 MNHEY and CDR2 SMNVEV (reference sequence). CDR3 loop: CASSPYGQGTSNSPLHF. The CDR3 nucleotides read TGTGCCAGCAGCCCTTACGGACAGGGGACGAGTAATTCACCCCTCCACTTT.

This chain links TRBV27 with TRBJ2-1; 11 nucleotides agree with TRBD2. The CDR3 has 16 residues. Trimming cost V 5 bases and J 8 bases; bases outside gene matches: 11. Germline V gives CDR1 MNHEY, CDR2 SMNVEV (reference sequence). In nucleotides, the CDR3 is TGTGCCAGCAGTATATTCTTACCGACTAGCGGGGATGAGCAGTTCTTC. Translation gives CASSIFLPTSGDEQFF.

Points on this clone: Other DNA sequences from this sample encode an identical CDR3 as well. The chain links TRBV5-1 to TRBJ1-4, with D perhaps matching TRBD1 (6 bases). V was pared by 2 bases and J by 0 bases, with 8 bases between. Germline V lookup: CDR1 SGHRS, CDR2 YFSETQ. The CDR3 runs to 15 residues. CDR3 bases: TGCGCCAGCAGCTTACAGGGCACAACTAATGAAAAACTGTTTTTT. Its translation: CASSLQGTTNEKLFF.

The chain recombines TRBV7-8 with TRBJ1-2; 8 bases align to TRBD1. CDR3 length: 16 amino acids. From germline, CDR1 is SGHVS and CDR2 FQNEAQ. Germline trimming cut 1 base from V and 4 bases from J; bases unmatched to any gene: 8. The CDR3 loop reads CASSLGAGTGPYGYTF. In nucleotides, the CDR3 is TGTGCCAGCAGCTTAGGGGCCGGGACAGGACCCTATGGCTACACCTTC.

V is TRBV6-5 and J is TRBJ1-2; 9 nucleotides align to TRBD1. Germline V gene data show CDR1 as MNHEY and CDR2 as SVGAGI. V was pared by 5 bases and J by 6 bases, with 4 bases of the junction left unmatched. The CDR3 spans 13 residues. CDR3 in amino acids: CASSRTGVHGYTF. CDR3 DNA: TGTGCCAGCAGTCGGACAGGGGTTCATGGCTACACCTTC.

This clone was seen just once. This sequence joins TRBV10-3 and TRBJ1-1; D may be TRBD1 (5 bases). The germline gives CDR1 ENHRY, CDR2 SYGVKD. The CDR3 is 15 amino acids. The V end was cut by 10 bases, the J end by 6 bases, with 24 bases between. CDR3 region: CATLPGRTSGAEAFF. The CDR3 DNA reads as TGTGCCACCCTACCTGGACGGACCTCGGGGGCTGAAGCTTTCTTT.

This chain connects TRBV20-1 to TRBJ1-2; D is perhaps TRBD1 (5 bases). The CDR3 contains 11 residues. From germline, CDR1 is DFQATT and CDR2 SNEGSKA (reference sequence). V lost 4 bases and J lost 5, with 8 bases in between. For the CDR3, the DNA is TGCAGTGCTATCCGACAGTATGGCTACACCTTC. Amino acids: CSAIRQYGYTF.

The CDR3 DNA follows: TGTGCCAGCAGTTTAGGCGGGAACTCCTACGAGCAGTACTTC. Its translation is CASSLGGNSYEQYF. This chain connects TRBV27 to TRBJ2-7, with D maybe TRBD2 (6 bases). This CDR3 has 14 residues. The ends were cut back, 2 bases at V and 0 bases at J, with 8 bases in the middle. Looked up from germline, CDR1 is MNHEY and CDR2 is SMNVEV (reference sequence).

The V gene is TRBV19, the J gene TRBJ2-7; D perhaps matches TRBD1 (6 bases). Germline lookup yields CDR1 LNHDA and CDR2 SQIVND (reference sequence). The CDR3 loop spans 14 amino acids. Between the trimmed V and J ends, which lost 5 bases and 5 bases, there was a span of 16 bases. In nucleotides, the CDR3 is TGTGCCAGTAGTGACAACAGGGAGCTCCACGAGCAGTACTTC. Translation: CASSDNRELHEQYF.

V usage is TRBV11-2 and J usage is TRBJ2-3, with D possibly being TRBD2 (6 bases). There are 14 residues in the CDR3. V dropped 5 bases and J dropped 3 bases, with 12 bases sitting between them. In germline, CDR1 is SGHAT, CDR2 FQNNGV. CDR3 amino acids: CASSSGFSTDTQYF. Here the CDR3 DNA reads TGTGCCAGCAGCAGCGGGTTCAGTACAGATACGCAGTATTTT.

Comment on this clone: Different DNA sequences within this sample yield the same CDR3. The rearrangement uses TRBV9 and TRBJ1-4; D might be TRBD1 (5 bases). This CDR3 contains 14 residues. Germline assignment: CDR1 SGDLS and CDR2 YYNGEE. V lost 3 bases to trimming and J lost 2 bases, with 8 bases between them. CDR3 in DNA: TGTGCCAGCAGCGGCGGGGGGACTAATGAAAAACTGTTTTTT. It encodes CASSGGGTNEKLFF. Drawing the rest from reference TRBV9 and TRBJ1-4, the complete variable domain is DSGVTQTPKHLITATGQRVTLRCSPRSGDLSVYWYQQSLDQGLQFLIQYYNGEERAKGNILERFSAQQFPDLHSELNLSSLELGDSALYFCASSGGGTNEKLFFGSGTQLSVL.

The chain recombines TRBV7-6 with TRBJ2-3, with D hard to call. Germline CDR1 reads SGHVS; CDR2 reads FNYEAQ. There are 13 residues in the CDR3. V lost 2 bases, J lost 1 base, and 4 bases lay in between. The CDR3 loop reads CASSLTGTDTQYF. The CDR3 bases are TGTGCCAGCAGCTTAACTGGCACAGATACGCAGTATTTT. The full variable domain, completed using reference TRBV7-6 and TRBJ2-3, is GAGVSQSPRYKVTKRGQDVALRCDPISGHVSLYWYRQALGQGPEFLTYFNYEAQQDKSGLPNDRFSAERPEGSISTLTIQRTEQRDSAMYRCASSLTGTDTQYFGPGTRLTVL.

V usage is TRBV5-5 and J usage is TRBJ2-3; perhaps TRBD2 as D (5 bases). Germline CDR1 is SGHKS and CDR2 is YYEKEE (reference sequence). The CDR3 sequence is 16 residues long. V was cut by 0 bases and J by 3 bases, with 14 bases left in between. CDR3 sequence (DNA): TGTGCCAGCAGCTTGGATTACGTCCCGGGAACAGATACGCAGTATTTT. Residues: CASSLDYVPGTDTQYF.

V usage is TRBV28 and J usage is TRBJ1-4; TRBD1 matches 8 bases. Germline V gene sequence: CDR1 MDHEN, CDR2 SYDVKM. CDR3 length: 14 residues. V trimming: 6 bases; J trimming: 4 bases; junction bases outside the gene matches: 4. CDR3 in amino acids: CASRRDRNNEKLFF. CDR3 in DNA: TGTGCCAGCAGACGGGACAGGAATAATGAAAAACTGTTTTTT.

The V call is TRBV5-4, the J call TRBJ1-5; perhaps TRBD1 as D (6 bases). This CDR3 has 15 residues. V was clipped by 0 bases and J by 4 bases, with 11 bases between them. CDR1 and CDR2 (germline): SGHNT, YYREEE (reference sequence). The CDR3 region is CASSLDQGPNQPQHF. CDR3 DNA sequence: TGTGCCAGCAGCTTGGATCAGGGGCCAAATCAGCCCCAGCATTTT.